This TCR beta chain derives from a study of cytomegalovirus exposure and HLA in healthy donors. Findings and caveats of the study: By HLA locus, TCR association rates varied in a later analysis, with DRB1 showing the most and HLA-C the fewest. Later findings reportedly placed an Asian-associated ancestry cluster below the approximately 700-donor mean for N-insertions. Despite most TCR sequences being rare, some public TCRs occurred in many donors. On later analysis, the bulk of CMV-associated TCR beta chains appeared to be HLA-restricted.

This clone has more than one count but fewer than ten. Its antigen is unknown. The CDR3 extends over 18 amino acids. V was clipped by 3 bases and J by 5 bases; unmatched bases: 17. The V gene's germline CDR1 is SGHRS and CDR2 YFSETQ. A multiplex PCR was run with 60 Vbeta primers and 13 Jbeta primers. The assay was immunoSEQ multiplex PCR, and TCRdb's table has in-frame clones only and misses some. The profile shows roughly 200,000 clones, roughly a tenth of them singletons. The chain employs TRBV5-1 and TRBJ2-1, with TRBD2 matching 7 bases. The sequenced sample was PBMCs. The TCR comes from a woman in her twenties or thirties in good health and CMV-seropositive. The CDR3 loop reads CASSSRPFGGSIDNEQFF. The CDR3 nucleotides read TGCGCCAGCAGCTCCCGTCCTTTCGGCGGGAGTATCGACAATGAGCAGTTCTTC.